Listed here are 11 T cell receptor beta chains from one sample, sequenced in a study of technical replicates of blood from a handful of donors. The table came from immunoSEQ multiplex PCR; TCRdb's copy has only in-frame clones and leaves some out. The data show about 67,000 clones, with roughly 98% seen just once and approximately 0.17% held by the top ten. The sequencing sample was made of T cells isolated from PBMCs. The receptor source for this set is a human donor in good health.

This clone rates as medium-sized. The rearrangement joins TRBV2 to TRBJ1-1; no reliable D call. The CDR3 is 13 amino acids. Germline V lookup: CDR1 SNHLY, CDR2 FYNNEI. Trimming stripped 4 bases from V and 7 bases from J, with 13 bases between. The CDR3 DNA reads TGTGCCAGCAGTGCTCTCCTAGTCAGTGAAGCTTTCTTT. Its translation is CASSALLVSEAFF.

V and J are TRBV6-1 and TRBJ2-3; TRBD2 aligns across 11 bases. This CDR3 comprises 16 residues. V lost 2 bases and J lost 4; bases outside the gene matches: 5. The germline gives CDR1 MNHNS, CDR2 SASEGT. This CDR3 reads CASSEPLAGGPDTQYF. The CDR3 DNA reads TGTGCCAGCAGTGAACCCTTAGCGGGGGGGCCAGATACGCAGTATTTT.

This chain joins TRBV9 and TRBJ2-1, with TRBD2 identical over 9 bases. Germline-derived CDR1 and CDR2 are SGDLS and YYNGEE. Trimming cost V 0 bases and J 10 bases; bases outside gene matches: 14. The CDR3 spans 17 residues. As DNA, the CDR3 is TGTGCCAGCAGCGTAGTTTCGGGGACTAGCCCCCGAGAAGAGCAGTTCTTC. This codes for CASSVVSGTSPREEQFF.

In nucleotides, the CDR3 is TGCGCCAGCAGCCAATATTTCCCAGGGACAGGGATTTACAATGAGCAGTTCTTC. Amino acids: CASSQYFPGTGIYNEQFF. The chain combines TRBV4-1 with TRBJ2-1; 9 bases line up with TRBD1. This CDR3 spans 18 amino acids. Trimming cost V 2 bases and J 4 bases; bases outside gene matches: 12. Germline lookup yields CDR1 MGHRA and CDR2 YSYEKL.

This chain joins TRBV11-3 and TRBJ1-5, with TRBD1 matching 9 bases. The CDR3 consists of 19 residues. V trimming: 4 bases; J trimming: 0 bases; junction bases outside the gene matches: 13. The germline CDR1 and CDR2 sequences are SGHNT and YENEEA. The CDR3 sequence is CASSSRTGAYNFSNQPQHF. CDR3 coding DNA: TGTGCCAGCAGCTCTCGGACAGGGGCTTATAACTTTAGCAATCAGCCCCAGCATTTT.

The genes are TRBV27 and TRBJ1-2; D not resolved. The V gene lost 6 bases and the J gene lost 4 bases, with 24 bases spanning the gap. CDR1 and CDR2 (germline): MNHEY, SMNVEV (reference sequence). This CDR3 is built from 17 residues. CDR3 in amino acids: CASRPPIRFPLSYGYTF. The CDR3 DNA reads TGTGCCAGCAGACCCCCGATCAGGTTTCCCTTATCCTATGGCTACACCTTC.

The V gene is TRBV27, the J gene TRBJ2-7; tentative D call: TRBD2 (6 bases). The germline V and J ends were trimmed by 4 bases and 6 bases, with 19 bases remaining between them. This CDR3 is 15 amino acids long. Germline values: CDR1 MNHEY, CDR2 SMNVEV (reference sequence). For the CDR3, the DNA is TGTGCCAGCAGTTCGGCGAGGAGGGCAGAAAGCGAGCAGTACTTC. Translation: CASSSARRAESEQYF.

Details on this clone: At one of its ends the junction is not consistent with the germline gene, which may arise from a read error. The chain couples TRBV7-7 to TRBJ2-5, with D maybe TRBD1 (5 bases). This CDR3 is 16 amino acids long. CDR1 is SSHAT and CDR2 is FNYEAQ in the germline V gene (reference sequence). CDR3 in amino acids: CASSLVLAGSGETQYF. CDR3 in DNA: TGTGCTAGCAGCTTAGTCTTGGCAGGGTCGGGAGAGACCCAGTACTTC. Together with reference TRBV7-7 and TRBJ2-5, the CDR3 gives the full variable domain: GAGVSQSPRYKVTKRGQDVTLRCDPISSHATLYWYQQALGQGPEFLTYFNYEAQPDKSGLPSDRFSAERPEGSISTLTIQRTEQRDSAMYRCASSLVLAGSGETQYFGPGTRLLVL.

V and J are TRBV5-1 and TRBJ2-5; perhaps TRBD1 as D (6 bases). In germline, CDR1 is SGHRS, CDR2 YFSETQ. V was cut by 0 bases and J by 3 bases, with 9 bases left in between. The length of the CDR3 is 14 residues. This chain's CDR3 is CASSLESGEETQYF. The CDR3 DNA follows: TGCGCCAGCAGCTTGGAATCAGGGGAAGAGACCCAGTACTTC.

V gene TRBV27 combines with J gene TRBJ1-2; 8 nucleotides line up with TRBD1. Germline V lookup: CDR1 MNHEY, CDR2 SMNVEV (reference sequence). V lost 5 bases, J lost 5 bases, and 10 bases stayed unmatched. The CDR3 is made up of 15 amino acids. CDR3 nucleotide sequence: TGTGCCAGCAGTCCAGACTTCACAGGGGGATATGGCTACACCTTC. Its protein is CASSPDFTGGYGYTF.

The V and J genes are TRBV11-2 and TRBJ2-4, with 10 bases lining up with TRBD2. Germline V gene lookup returns CDR1 SGHAT and CDR2 FQNNGV. The CDR3 is 15 residues long. With V trimmed by 8 bases and J by 5 bases, 9 bases remained unmatched. The CDR3 region is CASSSLSGRENIQYF. The CDR3 coding sequence is TGTGCCAGCTCAAGCTTGAGCGGGAGGGAAAACATTCAGTACTTC.